The rows below give T cell receptor beta chains drawn from one sample of a study of PD-L1 blockade in urothelial cancer. TCRdb's copy holds only in-frame clones and misses some; the assay was immunoSEQ multiplex PCR. The top ten hold roughly 0.93% of the sample, which has 100,000 or so clones, about nine tenths seen once. The input for sequencing was PBMCs, taken around atezolizumab (anti-PD-L1) treatment. All receptors come from a woman older than 75 with urothelial cancer. The CDR3 runs from the conserved cysteine through the conserved F or W. A D gene is named only where the DNA matches it firmly. Size is omitted from some rows. Given values are once, few, many or a class for expanded clones.

clone_size d_call j_call v_call cdr3_aa cdr3_nt
- - TRBJ1-5 TRBV4-2 CASSRVNQPQHF TGTGCCAGCAGCCGCGTCAATCAGCCCCAGCATTTT
- TRBD1 TRBJ1-2 TRBV30 CAWRPTGGPGYTF TGTGCCTGGAGACCTACAGGGGGTCCTGGCTACACCTTC
- TRBD1 TRBJ2-1 TRBV19 CASSIRDSEQFF TGTGCCAGTAGTATTAGGGACAGCGAGCAGTTCTTC
- - TRBJ1-4 TRBV7-7 CASSSPLEKLFF TGTGCCAGCAGCTCCCCCCTCGAAAAACTGTTTTTT
- TRBD1 TRBJ1-2 TRBV29-1 CSVDDRDRGLRGYTF TGCAGCGTTGATGACCGGGACAGGGGGCTCAGGGGCTACACCTTC
- TRBD2 TRBJ2-2 TRBV6-5 CASMEASGYTGELFF TGTGCCAGCATGGAGGCTAGCGGTTACACCGGGGAGCTGTTTTTT
- - TRBJ1-2 TRBV28 CASSLTGPYGYTF TGTGCCAGCAGTCTTACAGGGCCCTATGGCTACACCTTC
- TRBD1 TRBJ2-2 TRBV10-1 CASRTDRENTGELFF TGCGCCAGCAGGACCGACAGGGAGAACACCGGGGAGCTGTTTTTT
- TRBD2 TRBJ2-1 TRBV5-1 CASSPGTSGRGNEQFF TGCGCCAGCAGCCCGGGGACTAGCGGGAGGGGGAATGAGCAGTTCTTC
- TRBD1 TRBJ1-4 TRBV7-9 CASSLDRAGEKLFF TGTGCCAGCAGCCTCGACAGGGCGGGTGAAAAACTGTTTTTT
- - TRBJ1-5 TRBV28 CASTRSVVQPQHF TGTGCCAGCACCCGATCGGTGGTTCAGCCCCAGCATTTT
- - TRBJ2-5 TRBV5-5 CAIRRRNTQETQYF TGTGCCATCAGACGGCGGAACACCCAAGAGACCCAGTACTTC
once TRBD2 TRBJ2-4 TRBV30 CACRRGGKNIQYF TGTGCCTGCAGGCGGGGGGGCAAAAACATTCAGTACTTC
- - TRBJ2-7 TRBV27 CASSSLVGSYEQYF TGTGCCAGCAGTTCTCTAGTCGGCTCCTACGAGCAGTACTTC
- TRBD1 TRBJ1-4 TRBV29-1 CSTKPRDRNEKLFF TGCAGCACAAAACCCCGGGACAGAAATGAAAAACTGTTTTTT
- - TRBJ2-1 TRBV7-2 CASSRMPGNEQFF TGTGCCAGCAGCCGAATGCCCGGGAATGAGCAGTTCTTC
- TRBD2 TRBJ2-3 TRBV7-8 CASSPHLGGGRVTDTQYF TGTGCCAGCAGCCCCCACCTAGGCGGCGGGAGAGTTACAGATACGCAGTATTTT
- - TRBJ2-7 TRBV7-9 CASSVGDLSEQYF TGTGCCAGCAGTGTCGGGGATCTCTCCGAGCAGTACTTC
- TRBD2 TRBJ2-7 TRBV5-4 CASSFGSGSYEQYF TGTGCCAGCAGCTTTGGTAGCGGGAGCTACGAGCAGTACTTC
- TRBD1 TRBJ1-5 TRBV28 CASSGTGDQPQHF TGTGCCAGCAGTGGGACAGGGGATCAGCCCCAGCATTTT
once TRBD1 TRBJ1-2 TRBV7-3 CASSTGTVGDGYTF TGTGCCAGCAGCACAGGGACAGTAGGGGACGGCTACACCTTC
- TRBD2 TRBJ2-1 TRBV10-3 CAISGSGLAASSYNEQFF TGTGCCATCAGTGGGTCAGGACTAGCGGCTAGCTCCTACAATGAGCAGTTCTTC
- - TRBJ2-2 TRBV10-3 CAISEPPGNTGELFF TGTGCCATCAGTGAGCCGCCGGGGAACACCGGGGAGCTGTTTTTT
- - TRBJ2-3 TRBV6-1 CASSSGPDTQYF TGTGCCAGCAGCTCAGGCCCAGATACGCAGTATTTT
- - TRBJ2-2 TRBV2 CASRTTGTSTGELFF TGTGCCAGCAGAACGACAGGGACTAGTACCGGGGAGCTGTTTTTT
- - TRBJ1-1 TRBV11-1 CASSKRTGGGTEAFF TGTGCCAGCAGCAAACGGACGGGCGGGGGCACTGAAGCTTTCTTT
once - TRBJ1-1 TRBV28 CASSLEVITEAFF TGTGCCAGCAGTTTGGAGGTGATCACTGAAGCTTTCTTT
- - TRBJ2-1 TRBV28 CASSLLAGEQFF TGTGCCAGCAGTTTATTAGCAGGGGAGCAGTTCTTC
medium-sized - TRBJ2-3 TRBV7-3 CASSLGLLTDTQYF TGTGCCAGCAGCTTGGGACTTCTCACAGATACGCAGTATTTT
- TRBD2 TRBJ2-3 TRBV25-1 CASSEYSGSIADTQYF TGTGCCAGCAGTGAATATAGCGGGAGTATAGCAGATACGCAGTATTTT
- TRBD2 TRBJ2-1 TRBV19 CASSTSGGNEQFF TGTGCCAGTAGTACTAGCGGGGGAAATGAGCAGTTCTTC
- - TRBJ2-3 TRBV4-2 CASSQDSGTPNTDTQYF TGTGCCAGCAGCCAAGATAGTGGGACTCCAAACACAGATACGCAGTATTTT
- - TRBJ2-5 TRBV6-1 CASSEQGKAETQYF TGTGCCAGCAGTGAACAGGGAAAGGCAGAGACCCAGTACTTC
- TRBD1 TRBJ1-3 TRBV11-2 CASSSRDRGTGNTIYF TGTGCCAGCAGCTCGCGGGACAGGGGGACTGGAAACACCATATATTTT
- - TRBJ2-7 TRBV6-1 CASSEKGGGRGEQYF TGTGCCAGCAGTGAAAAGGGAGGGGGACGGGGCGAGCAGTACTTC
once TRBD1 TRBJ2-5 TRBV7-2 CASSSQGGVETQYF TGTGCCAGCAGCTCACAGGGGGGCGTAGAGACCCAGTACTTC
once TRBD1 TRBJ1-2 TRBV9 CASSAGTGGWTYGYTF TGTGCCAGCAGCGCCGGGACAGGGGGCTGGACATATGGCTACACCTTC
- TRBD2 TRBJ2-1 TRBV2 CASSEGASGTWYNEQFF TGTGCCAGCAGTGAGGGCGCTAGCGGGACTTGGTACAATGAGCAGTTCTTC
- TRBD1 TRBJ2-1 TRBV27 CASKLQGTSRNEQFF TGTGCCAGCAAATTACAGGGGACATCTCGCAATGAGCAGTTCTTC
- - TRBJ2-2 TRBV30 CAWSVQTTRPGELFF TGTGCCTGGAGTGTACAGACCACCCGTCCGGGGGAGCTGTTTTTT
- - TRBJ2-5 TRBV5-1 CASSFSGDQETQYF TGCGCCAGCAGTTTTTCGGGGGATCAAGAGACCCAGTACTTC
few TRBD1 TRBJ2-1 TRBV27 CASSSGQGWSEQFF TGTGCCAGCAGTTCCGGACAGGGTTGGAGTGAGCAGTTCTTC